A selection of T cell receptor beta chains follows, all from one sample in a study of blood T cell repertoires in COVID-19. TCRdb keeps only in-frame clones here, not all; method: immunoSEQ multiplex PCR. The repertoire holds 200,000 to 250,000 clones, with approximately 84% as singletons. Sequenced: peripheral blood. The source is a woman aged 30 to 39 who had recovered from COVID-19. CDR3s include the opening cysteine and the closing phenylalanine or tryptophan. D genes are given only for firm matches. A row's size may be missing; if present it is once, few, many or a size class.

clone_size: -; cdr3_length: 15; d_call: -; v_call: TRBV5-1; j_call: TRBJ2-1; cdr3_nt: TGCGCCAGCAGCCCGGACTCGAGCTCCTACAATGAGCAGTTCTTC; cdr3_aa: CASSPDSSSYNEQFF
clone_size: -; cdr3_length: 16; d_call: TRBD1; v_call: TRBV30; j_call: TRBJ1-6; cdr3_nt: TGTGCCTGGAGCCGGGACAGGGTGGACTATAATTCACCCCTCCACTTT; cdr3_aa: CAWSRDRVDYNSPLHF
clone_size: -; cdr3_length: 15; d_call: -; v_call: TRBV5-1; j_call: TRBJ1-3; cdr3_nt: TGCGCCAGCAGCTTTAGTGAGAGCTCTGGAAACACCATATATTTT; cdr3_aa: CASSFSESSGNTIYF
clone_size: -; cdr3_length: 14; d_call: TRBD1; v_call: TRBV27; j_call: TRBJ2-7; cdr3_nt: TGTGCCAGCAGTTGGGGGACAGGTACCTACGAGCAGTACTTC; cdr3_aa: CASSWGTGTYEQYF
clone_size: -; cdr3_length: 15; d_call: TRBD1; v_call: TRBV27; j_call: TRBJ2-7; cdr3_nt: TGTGCCAGCAGTCTCCGGGACAGGGGGCTCTACGAGCAGTACTTC; cdr3_aa: CASSLRDRGLYEQYF
clone_size: -; cdr3_length: 16; d_call: -; v_call: TRBV5-1; j_call: TRBJ2-7; cdr3_nt: TGCGCCAGCAGCTTGGAAGCGCCTCGAAGCTCCTACGAGCAGTACTTC; cdr3_aa: CASSLEAPRSSYEQYF
clone_size: -; cdr3_length: 15; d_call: -; v_call: TRBV9; j_call: TRBJ1-4; cdr3_nt: TGTGCCAGCAGCGTAGCTGGAGGGGCCGTTGAAAAACTGTTTTTT; cdr3_aa: CASSVAGGAVEKLFF
clone_size: -; cdr3_length: 15; d_call: TRBD1; v_call: TRBV7-9; j_call: TRBJ2-7; cdr3_nt: TGTGCCAGCAGCTGGATGGACAGGGGGCCCTACGAGCAGTACTTC; cdr3_aa: CASSWMDRGPYEQYF
clone_size: -; cdr3_length: 14; d_call: TRBD1; v_call: TRBV6-5; j_call: TRBJ2-7; cdr3_nt: TGTGCCAGCAGAGCCGGGACAGACGCCTACGAGCAGTACTTC; cdr3_aa: CASRAGTDAYEQYF
clone_size: -; cdr3_length: 12; d_call: TRBD1; v_call: TRBV7-9; j_call: TRBJ2-5; cdr3_nt: TGTGCCAGCTGTCAGGGGGAAGAGACCCAGTACTTC; cdr3_aa: CASCQGEETQYF
clone_size: -; cdr3_length: 14; d_call: TRBD1; v_call: TRBV5-1; j_call: TRBJ1-2; cdr3_nt: TGCGCCAGCAGCGGGGGGACAGAGAACTATGGCTACACCTTC; cdr3_aa: CASSGGTENYGYTF
clone_size: -; cdr3_length: 14; d_call: -; v_call: TRBV30; j_call: TRBJ2-7; cdr3_nt: TGTGCCTGGAGTAAGAGGCAGGGTGCCTACGAGCAGTACTTC; cdr3_aa: CAWSKRQGAYEQYF
clone_size: -; cdr3_length: 13; d_call: -; v_call: TRBV29-1; j_call: TRBJ1-4; cdr3_nt: TGCAGCGTCGGACAGAATGAAAATGAAAAACTGTTTTTT; cdr3_aa: CSVGQNENEKLFF
clone_size: -; cdr3_length: 18; d_call: TRBD1; v_call: TRBV7-9; j_call: TRBJ1-1; cdr3_nt: TGTGCCAGCACCCCTCGGGACAGTGCCCGACTTCTGTTAACTGAAGCTTTCTTT; cdr3_aa: CASTPRDSARLLLTEAFF
clone_size: -; cdr3_length: 12; d_call: TRBD2; v_call: TRBV6-5; j_call: TRBJ2-7; cdr3_nt: TGTGCCACCCGGACTAGCTCCTACGAGCAGTACTTC; cdr3_aa: CATRTSSYEQYF
clone_size: many; cdr3_length: 12; d_call: TRBD1; v_call: TRBV29-1; j_call: TRBJ1-1; cdr3_nt: TGCAGCGTTAACAGGGGGAACACTGAAGCTTTCTTT; cdr3_aa: CSVNRGNTEAFF